The next 23 T cell receptor beta chains were all read from a single sample in a study of T cells in Graves' hyperthyroidism and ophthalmopathy. Amplified TCR beta CDR3 regions derived from RNA transcripts. With the HTBI primer set, the TCR CDR3 went through a first round of RT-PCR. TCRdb reprocessed the multiplex PCR reads via MiXCR and lists one record per CDR3 protein. Among about 680,000 distinct CDR3 sequences listed, 35% were seen once. The sample consisted of blood. These receptor sequences come from a woman aged 40 to 50 with Graves' hyperthyroidism.

The chain is built from TRBV28 and TRBJ2-7; 7 positions agree with TRBD2. Germline CDR1 is MDHEN and CDR2 is SYDVKM. Trimming removed 2 bases from V and 12 bases from J; junction bases left unmatched: 10. The CDR3 covers 13 residues. The CDR3 DNA reads TGTGCCAGCAGTTTAGCCTCAGGGACTACTCCGTACTTC. This translates into CASSLASGTTPYF. The full variable domain, completed using reference TRBV28 and TRBJ2-7, is DVKVTQSSRYLVKRTGEKVFLECVQDMDHENMFWYRQDPGLGLRLIYFSYDVKMKEKGDIPEGYSVSREKKERFSLILESASTNQTSMYLCASSLASGTTPYFGPGTRLTVT.

The V call is TRBV4-1, the J call TRBJ1-1; D is uncertain. The length of the CDR3 is 15 residues. Germline V CDR1 and CDR2: MGHRA, YSYEKL. V was clipped by 0 bases and J by 1 base, with 9 bases between them. The CDR3 region has the DNA TGCGCCAGCAGCCAAGATATGGGCAGGAACACTGAAGCTTTCTTT. Its protein is CASSQDMGRNTEAFF.

The chain couples TRBV29-1 to TRBJ1-1; D perhaps matches TRBD1 (6 bases). Germline lookup yields CDR1 SQVTM and CDR2 ANQGSEA. Trimming removed 5 bases from V and 5 bases from J, with 15 bases in between. The CDR3 covers 13 residues. The CDR3 region has the DNA TGCAGCGTTACACAGGGATCGCTAACTGAAGCTTTCTTT. Translation gives CSVTQGSLTEAFF.

The rearrangement joins TRBV7-9 to TRBJ1-4; maybe TRBD1 (6 bases). This CDR3 region has 17 residues. CDR1 is SEHNR, CDR2 FQNEAQ, per germline (reference sequence). V was pared by 5 bases and J by 0 bases, with 16 bases between. The CDR3 is CASSLGQLFATNEKLFF. As DNA, the CDR3 is TGTGCCAGCAGCCTAGGACAGCTATTCGCAACTAATGAAAAACTGTTTTTT.

The table lists this clonotype with a few counts. This chain connects TRBV27 to TRBJ1-4; TRBD1 might be the D (6 bases). Germline V CDR1 and CDR2: MNHEY, SMNVEV (reference sequence). The CDR3 runs to 15 residues. V was shortened by 5 bases and J by 4 bases, with 14 bases between the two germline ends. The CDR3 DNA reads as TGTGCCAGCAGTCCGAAAGGGGGGTTTAATGAAAAACTGTTTTTT. Protein sequence: CASSPKGGFNEKLFF.

In this sample, this clonotype turned up many times. The rearrangement links TRBV29-1 to TRBJ1-4; D ambiguous. Trimming cost V 7 bases and J 13 bases, with 19 bases left between them. Germline CDR1 is SQVTM and CDR2 is ANQGSEA. This CDR3 has 12 amino acids. CDR3 in DNA: TGCAGCGGGACCGATGGGGAAGAGGGACTGTTTTTT. Encoded protein: CSGTDGEEGLFF.

This clonotype appeared many times. The chain recombines TRBV7-2 with TRBJ2-2; D gene ambiguous. The V gene lost 7 bases and the J gene lost 1 base, with 13 bases spanning the gap. The CDR3 contains 15 residues. Germline lookup yields CDR1 SGHTA and CDR2 FQGNSA. In DNA form, the CDR3 reads TGTGCCAGCAACAGTCGGCTTTGGAACACCGGGGAGCTGTTTTTT. It translates to CASNSRLWNTGELFF.

This clonotype is a singleton in its sample. Given a much more abundant clone one base away, this may be a read error. The V and J genes are TRBV7-2 and TRBJ1-5, with D perhaps TRBD1 (6 bases). In germline, CDR1 is SGHTA, CDR2 FQGNSA. The CDR3 runs to 15 residues. The CDR3 bases are TGTGCCAACAGCCGATCAGGGGTGGGCAATCAGCCCCAGCATTTT. Its protein product is CANSRSGVGNQPQHF.

This clonotype was counted a few times. The genes are TRBV5-1 and TRBJ2-7; TRBD1 matches 10 bases. V shed 4 bases and J 6 bases; nucleotides not matched to a gene: 7. CDR3 size: 14 residues. Germline assignment: CDR1 SGHRS and CDR2 YFSETQ. CDR3 DNA sequence: TGCGCCAGCAGCCTCGGGACAGGGGTTACCGAGCAGTACTTC. Translating it yields CASSLGTGVTEQYF.

This clonotype was detected a few times. V gene TRBV4-3 combines with J gene TRBJ1-5; D possibly corresponds to TRBD1 (6 bases). The CDR3 consists of 17 residues. Trimming shortened V by 0 bases and J by 7 bases, and 19 bases separated the two germline ends. Germline CDR1 is LGHNA and CDR2 is YSLEER. CDR3 loop: CASSQDRVGGPGQPQHF. CDR3 in DNA: TGCGCCAGCAGCCAAGATCGGGTCGGGGGGCCCGGCCAGCCCCAGCATTTT.

Of note for this clonotype: One end of the junction does not line up with germline, which may come from a read error. J is TRBJ2-7 and V is TRBV10-3; D gene ambiguous. This CDR3 region has 14 residues. Per germline, CDR1 ENHRY and CDR2 SYGVKD. The CDR3 nucleotides are TGTGCCAGCAGTTATCGCAGGTCCTCCTACGAGCAGTACTTC. Amino acid sequence: CASSYRRSSYEQYF.

This clonotype was observed at least ten times. In nucleotides, the CDR3 is TGTGCCAGCTACATAGAGGGTACAAAGGGCTACACCTTC. Translated: CASYIEGTKGYTF. J is TRBJ1-2 and V is TRBV6-6; the D is unclear. Trimming took off 8 bases at V and 8 bases at J, with 18 bases between the two ends. CDR1 is MNHNY, CDR2 SVGAGI, per germline (reference sequence). The CDR3 is made up of 13 amino acids.

The chain carries TRBV25-1 and TRBJ1-2; 7 bases are a match to TRBD1. This CDR3 is 14 amino acids long. CDR1 is MGHDK and CDR2 is SYGVNS in the germline V gene. The CDR3 reads CARDGQDSHYGYTF. Here the CDR3 DNA reads TGTGCTAGAGACGGACAGGACTCGCACTATGGCTACACCTTC.

This clonotype was counted at least ten times. The rearrangement joins TRBV4-3 to TRBJ1-1, with D possibly TRBD1 on 5 matching bases. CDR1 and CDR2 from the germline V gene are LGHNA and YSLEER. This CDR3 region has 15 residues. V was trimmed by 5 bases and J by 7 bases, leaving 20 bases between them. The CDR3 DNA reads as TGCGCCAGCAGCGTGCGATCGGACATGCCGGGTGAAGCTTTCTTT. It specifies CASSVRSDMPGEAFF.

The rearrangement links TRBV14 to TRBJ2-1; 7 nucleotides line up with TRBD2. This CDR3 region has 16 residues. Germline V lookup: CDR1 SGHDN, CDR2 FVKESK. V was pared by 1 base and J by 5 bases, with 8 bases of the junction left unmatched. CDR3 sequence: CASSQGGREVDNEQFF. The CDR3 nucleotides are TGTGCCAGCAGCCAAGGAGGTCGGGAGGTAGACAATGAGCAGTTCTTC.

This chain links TRBV7-2 with TRBJ2-2; TRBD1 matches 7 bases. The DNA matches TRBJ2-3 better at its end, which makes the J call doubtful. The CDR3 is made up of 14 amino acids. Germline V gene data show CDR1 as SGHTA and CDR2 as FQGNSA. The DNA for the CDR3 is TGTGCCAGCAGACAAAGCAGGGGGTGGGATACGCAGTATTTT. Translation gives CASRQSRGWDTQYF.

The chain employs TRBV29-1 and TRBJ2-7; D tentatively reads TRBD1 or TRBD2 (5 bases each). Germline assignment: CDR1 SQVTM and CDR2 ANQGSEA. The CDR3 has 11 residues. V lost 8 bases, J lost 5 bases, and 13 bases lay in between. The CDR3 sequence is CSSRDQHEQYF. Written as DNA, the CDR3 is TGCAGCTCCCGGGACCAACACGAGCAGTACTTC.

V is TRBV7-9 and J is TRBJ2-5; 13 bases agree with TRBD2. CDR3 length: 16 amino acids. The germline CDR1 and CDR2 sequences are SEHNR and FQNEAQ (reference sequence). After removal of 5 bases from V and 4 bases from J, the junction contained 7 bases not matched to a gene. This CDR3 reads CASSMRLAGGGETQYF. The DNA of the CDR3 is TGTGCCAGCAGCATGAGACTAGCGGGGGGTGGAGAGACCCAGTACTTC.

This chain links TRBV9 with TRBJ2-2, with 10 bases fitting TRBD2. V was pared by 4 bases and J by 4 bases, with 10 bases of the junction left unmatched. Germline V gives CDR1 SGDLS, CDR2 YYNGEE. CDR3 length equals 17 residues. CDR3 region: CASSPTGLAGATGELFF. DNA of the CDR3: TGTGCCAGCAGCCCCACAGGGCTAGCGGGGGCCACCGGGGAGCTGTTTTTT. The complete variable domain, with remaining parts taken from reference TRBV9 and TRBJ2-2, reads DSGVTQTPKHLITATGQRVTLRCSPRSGDLSVYWYQQSLDQGLQFLIQYYNGEERAKGNILERFSAQQFPDLHSELNLSSLELGDSALYFCASSPTGLAGATGELFFGEGSRLTVL.

A single count supports this clonotype. V and J are TRBV29-1 and TRBJ1-5, with D unclear. This CDR3 has 14 residues. From germline, CDR1 is SQVTM and CDR2 ANQGSEA. Trimming took 3 bases from V and 7 from J, leaving 16 bases between them. This CDR3 reads CSVDDGENGQPQHF. CDR3 bases: TGCAGCGTTGACGACGGGGAGAACGGCCAGCCCCAGCATTTT.

The chain joins TRBV20-1 to TRBJ1-5; 9 nucleotides line up with TRBD1. This CDR3 spans 13 amino acids. Germline V gene sequence: CDR1 DFQATT, CDR2 SNEGSKA (reference sequence). V was pared by 8 bases and J by 6 bases, with 8 bases of the junction left unmatched. As DNA, the CDR3 is TGCAGTTCACAGGGGGCAGGGAGTCAGCCCCAGCATTTT. It codes for CSSQGAGSQPQHF.

This clonotype was seen a handful of times. The rearrangement joins TRBV12-3 or TRBV12-4 to TRBJ2-5; weak D call: TRBD2 (5 bases). The CDR3 has 13 residues. The ends were cut back, 3 bases at V and 2 bases at J, with 7 bases in the middle. CDR3 sequence: CASSFRDQETQYF. The DNA of the CDR3 is TGTGCCAGCAGTTTTCGGGATCAAGAGACCCAGTACTTC.

This clonotype was found many times. The chain couples TRBV7-9 to TRBJ2-7; 7 bases are shared with TRBD1. Unmatched junction bases numbered 6, after V lost 6 bases and J lost 1 base. The CDR3 sequence is 14 residues long. CDR1 is SEHNR and CDR2 is FQNEAQ in the germline V gene (reference sequence). The CDR3 nucleotides are TGTGCCAGCAGAACCGGGACAGCTTCCTACGAGCAGTACTTC. Translation gives CASRTGTASYEQYF.